The source of this T cell receptor (beta chain) is a study of OX40 agonist ivuxolimab in advanced cancers. Turning to the study itself: The study reported partial responses in three patients: one hepatocellular carcinoma, two cutaneous melanoma.

The timepoints at which blood was sampled were baseline, cycle 4 day 1, and cycle 7 day 1. The assay was immunoSEQ multiplex PCR, and TCRdb's table has in-frame clones only and misses some. The sample yields over 65,000 clones, roughly 92% seen once. Study-wide findings and caveats: The mean number of expanded clones was higher in CD8+ T cells than in CD4+.

Note on this clone: What it recognizes is unknown.

Sequenced here: CD4+ or CD8+ T cells sorted from blood, sampled in a trial of the OX40 agonist ivuxolimab. The sequence came from an adult with an advanced solid tumor such as melanoma, head and neck, liver or kidney cancer.

The CDR3 DNA is TGTGCCAGCAGTGAATGGGCAGGGGATAGCAATCAGCCCCAGCATTTT. Amino acid sequence: CASSEWAGDSNQPQHF. This chain uses TRBV6-1 with TRBJ1-5, with D tentatively TRBD1 (6 bases). The germline gives CDR1 MNHNS, CDR2 SASEGT. Trimming removed 2 bases at V and 0 bases at J, with 11 bases between. The CDR3 is 16 amino acids.